The 4 T cell receptor beta chains below were found in one sample sequenced in a study of T cells in localized non-small cell lung cancer. Clones were read by immunoSEQ multiplex PCR, and TCRdb kept only the in-frame ones, dropping some. The sample has fewer than 25,000 clones; less than 90% are singletons. Sequenced here: peripheral blood, sampled before any cancer treatment. Source of these receptors: a woman aged 40-75 years with stage I lung adenocarcinoma.

The chain is built from TRBV19 and TRBJ1-1; D unresolved. CDR1 LNHDA and CDR2 SQIVND come from the germline V gene (reference sequence). The germline V and J ends were trimmed by 10 bases and 0 bases, with 12 bases remaining between them. The CDR3 length is 13 residues. In DNA form, the CDR3 reads TGTGCCACCGCCTCGGGTGTGAACACTGAAGCTTTCTTT. Translating it yields CATASGVNTEAFF.

The chain recombines TRBV2 with TRBJ2-7; the D is unclear. Germline CDR1 and CDR2: SNHLY and FYNNEI. The CDR3 loop spans 12 amino acids. Trimming shortened V by 7 bases and J by 4 bases, and 11 bases separated the two germline ends. The CDR3 region has the DNA TGTGCCAGCAAATTGTCGGGTTACGAGCAGTACTTC. Protein product: CASKLSGYEQYF.

J is TRBJ2-1 and V is TRBV7-2, with unresolved D. Trimming cost V 5 bases and J 12 bases, with 14 bases left between them. The CDR3 sequence is 12 residues long. CDR1 SGHTA and CDR2 FQGNSA come from the germline V gene. This chain's CDR3 is CASSPLGSMQFF. The CDR3 region has the DNA TGTGCCAGCAGCCCCCTGGGAAGCATGCAGTTCTTC.

The J gene is TRBJ1-2, the V gene TRBV5-4, with D possibly TRBD1 on 5 matching bases. Trimming took off 2 bases at V and 8 bases at J, with 16 bases between the two ends. The length of the CDR3 is 14 residues. From germline, CDR1 is SGHNT and CDR2 YYREEE (reference sequence). CDR3 residues: CASSFAGAPEGYTF. CDR3 in DNA: TGTGCCAGCAGCTTCGCTGGGGCCCCTGAGGGCTACACCTTC.